The clone carrying this T cell receptor (beta chain) was seen a few times. The data originate from a study of blood T cell repertoires in COVID-19. Produced via immunoSEQ multiplex PCR; TCRdb's table is partial and in-frame only. The sample carries 300,000 or so clones, around four fifths recorded once. This CDR3 is 19 amino acids long. In germline, CDR1 is MNHNS, CDR2 SASEGT. Trimming left V 2 bases short and J 5 bases short, with 24 bases between. The chain joins TRBV6-1 to TRBJ2-2; D possibly corresponds to TRBD1 (6 bases). The sample consisted of peripheral blood. This TCR was recovered from a woman between 50 and 59 years old with active or convalescent COVID-19. CDR3 residues: CASSESMWSGRGRTGELFF. The CDR3 nucleotides are TGTGCCAGCAGTGAATCGATGTGGTCTGGCAGGGGACGGACCGGGGAGCTGTTTTTT.